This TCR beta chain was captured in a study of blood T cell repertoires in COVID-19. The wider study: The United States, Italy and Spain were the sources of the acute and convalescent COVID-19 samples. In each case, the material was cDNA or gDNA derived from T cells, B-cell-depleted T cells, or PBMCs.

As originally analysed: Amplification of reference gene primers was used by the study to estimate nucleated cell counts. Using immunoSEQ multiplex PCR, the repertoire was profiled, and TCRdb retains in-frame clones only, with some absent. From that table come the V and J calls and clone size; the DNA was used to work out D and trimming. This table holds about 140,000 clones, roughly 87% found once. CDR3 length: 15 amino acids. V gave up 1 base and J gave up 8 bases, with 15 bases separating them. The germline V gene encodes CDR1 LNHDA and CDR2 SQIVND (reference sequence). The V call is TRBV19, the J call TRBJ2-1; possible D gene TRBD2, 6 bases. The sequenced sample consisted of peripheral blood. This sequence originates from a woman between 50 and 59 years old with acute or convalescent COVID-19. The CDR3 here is CASSIARDGSDEQFF. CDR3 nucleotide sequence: TGTGCCAGTAGTATAGCCAGGGACGGGAGCGATGAGCAGTTCTTC. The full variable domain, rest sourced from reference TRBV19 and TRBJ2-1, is DGGITQSPKYLFRKEGQNVTLSCEQNLNHDAMYWYRQDPGQGLRLIYYSQIVNDFQKGDIAEGYSVSREKKESFPLTVTSAQKNPTAFYLCASSIARDGSDEQFFGPGTRLTVL.